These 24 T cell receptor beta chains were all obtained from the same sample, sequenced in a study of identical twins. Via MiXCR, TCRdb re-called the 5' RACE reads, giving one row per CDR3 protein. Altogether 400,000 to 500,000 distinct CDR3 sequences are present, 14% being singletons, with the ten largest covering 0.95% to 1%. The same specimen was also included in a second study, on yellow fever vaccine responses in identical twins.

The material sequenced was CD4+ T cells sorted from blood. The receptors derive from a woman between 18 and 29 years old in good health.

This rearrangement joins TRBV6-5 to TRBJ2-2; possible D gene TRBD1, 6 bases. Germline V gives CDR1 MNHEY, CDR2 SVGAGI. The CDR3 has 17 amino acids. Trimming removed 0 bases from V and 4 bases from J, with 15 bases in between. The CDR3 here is CASSYSTGLVGTGELFF. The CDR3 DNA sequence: TGTGCCAGCAGTTACTCGACAGGTCTAGTGGGCACCGGGGAGCTGTTTTTT.

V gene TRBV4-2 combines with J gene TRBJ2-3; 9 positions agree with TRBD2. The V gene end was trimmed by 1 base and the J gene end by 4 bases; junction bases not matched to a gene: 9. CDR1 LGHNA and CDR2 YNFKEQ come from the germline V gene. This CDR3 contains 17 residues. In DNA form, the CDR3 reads TGTGCCAGCAGCCAAGGTTGGGAGCGGGGGGCGGCAGATACGCAGTATTTT. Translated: CASSQGWERGAADTQYF.

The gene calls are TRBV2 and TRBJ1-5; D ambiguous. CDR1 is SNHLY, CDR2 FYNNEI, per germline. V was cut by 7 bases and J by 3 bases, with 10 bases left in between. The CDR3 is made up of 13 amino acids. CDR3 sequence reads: CASNSGNNQPQHF. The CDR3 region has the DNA TGTGCCAGCAATAGCGGAAACAATCAGCCCCAGCATTTT.

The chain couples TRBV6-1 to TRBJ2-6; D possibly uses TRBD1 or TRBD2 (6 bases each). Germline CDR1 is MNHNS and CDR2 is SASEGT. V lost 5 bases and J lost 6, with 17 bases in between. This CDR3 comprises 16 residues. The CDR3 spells CASSRPGRGLANVLTF. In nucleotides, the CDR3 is TGTGCCAGCAGTCGACCCGGTCGGGGGCTGGCCAACGTCCTGACTTTC.

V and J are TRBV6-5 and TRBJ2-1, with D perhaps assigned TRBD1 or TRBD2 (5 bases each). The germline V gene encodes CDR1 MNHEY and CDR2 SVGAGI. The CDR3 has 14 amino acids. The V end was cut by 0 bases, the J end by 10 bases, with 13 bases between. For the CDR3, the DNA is TGTGCCAGCAGTTACTCCGGGACGCTTCGGGAGCAGTTCTTC. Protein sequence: CASSYSGTLREQFF.

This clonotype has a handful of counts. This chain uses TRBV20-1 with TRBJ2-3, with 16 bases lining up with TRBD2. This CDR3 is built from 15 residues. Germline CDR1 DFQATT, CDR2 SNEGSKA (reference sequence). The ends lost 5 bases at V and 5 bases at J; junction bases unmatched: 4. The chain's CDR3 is CSAPGLAGGKDTQYF. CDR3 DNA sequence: TGCAGTGCTCCGGGACTAGCGGGGGGGAAAGATACGCAGTATTTT.

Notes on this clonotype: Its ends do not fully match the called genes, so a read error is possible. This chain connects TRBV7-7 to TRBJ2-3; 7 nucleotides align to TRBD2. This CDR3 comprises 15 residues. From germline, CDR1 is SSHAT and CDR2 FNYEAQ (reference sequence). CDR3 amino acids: CASSRLASSTDTQYF. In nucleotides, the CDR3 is TGTGCTAGCAGCCGACTAGCCTCTAGCACAGATACGCAGTATTTT.

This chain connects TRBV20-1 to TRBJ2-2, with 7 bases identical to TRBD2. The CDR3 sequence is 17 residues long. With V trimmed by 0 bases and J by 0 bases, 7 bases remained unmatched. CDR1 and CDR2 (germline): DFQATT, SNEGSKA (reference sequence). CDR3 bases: TGCAGTGCTAGAGATGCGGCTAGCGGAACGAACACCGGGGAGCTGTTTTTT. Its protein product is CSARDAASGTNTGELFF.

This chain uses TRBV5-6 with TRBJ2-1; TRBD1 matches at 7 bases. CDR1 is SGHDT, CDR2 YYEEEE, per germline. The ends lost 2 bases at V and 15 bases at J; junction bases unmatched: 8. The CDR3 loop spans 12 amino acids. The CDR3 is CASSLGNRGGFF. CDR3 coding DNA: TGTGCCAGCAGCTTAGGGAACAGGGGTGGGTTCTTC. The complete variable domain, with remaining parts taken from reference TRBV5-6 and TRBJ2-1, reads DAGVTQSPTHLIKTRGQQVTLRCSPKSGHDTVSWYQQALGQGPQFIFQYYEEEERQRGNFPDRFSGHQFPNYSSELNVNALLLGDSALYLCASSLGNRGGFFGPGTRLTVL.

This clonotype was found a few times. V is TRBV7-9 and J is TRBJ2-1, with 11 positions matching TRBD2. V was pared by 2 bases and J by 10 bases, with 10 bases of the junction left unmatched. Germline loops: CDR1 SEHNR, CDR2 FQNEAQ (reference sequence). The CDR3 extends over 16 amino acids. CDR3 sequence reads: CASSLSLAGASGEQFF. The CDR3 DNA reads TGTGCCAGCAGCTTATCACTAGCGGGGGCCTCAGGGGAGCAGTTCTTC.

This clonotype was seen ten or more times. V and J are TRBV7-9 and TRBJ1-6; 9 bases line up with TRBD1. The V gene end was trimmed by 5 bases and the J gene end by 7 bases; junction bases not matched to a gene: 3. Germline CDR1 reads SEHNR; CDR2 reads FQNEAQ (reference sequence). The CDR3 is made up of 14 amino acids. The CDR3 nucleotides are TGTGCCAGCAGCCACGGACAGGGGAATTCACCCCTCCACTTT. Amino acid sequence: CASSHGQGNSPLHF.

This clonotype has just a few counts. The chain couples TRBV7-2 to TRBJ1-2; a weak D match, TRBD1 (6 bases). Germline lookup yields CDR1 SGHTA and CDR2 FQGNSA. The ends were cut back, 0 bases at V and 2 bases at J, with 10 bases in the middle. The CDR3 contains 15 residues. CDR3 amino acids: CASSLARGQNYGYTF. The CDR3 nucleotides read TGTGCCAGCAGCTTAGCGCGGGGGCAGAACTATGGCTACACCTTC.

The CDR3 reads CASNPTPGQGGYEQYF. The CDR3 DNA reads as TGCGCCAGCAACCCAACGCCGGGACAGGGAGGGTACGAGCAGTACTTC. The rearrangement joins TRBV5-1 to TRBJ2-7; 9 nucleotides match TRBD1. Germline CDR1 is SGHRS and CDR2 is YFSETQ. The V segment lost 6 bases and the J segment 4 bases; nucleotides outside the gene matches: 14. This CDR3 region has 16 residues.

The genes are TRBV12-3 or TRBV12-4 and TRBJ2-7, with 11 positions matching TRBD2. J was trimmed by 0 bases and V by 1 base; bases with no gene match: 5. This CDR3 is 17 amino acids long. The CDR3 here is CASSLGPSGRSSYEQYF. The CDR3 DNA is TGTGCCAGCAGTTTAGGGCCTAGCGGGAGGAGCTCCTACGAGCAGTACTTC.

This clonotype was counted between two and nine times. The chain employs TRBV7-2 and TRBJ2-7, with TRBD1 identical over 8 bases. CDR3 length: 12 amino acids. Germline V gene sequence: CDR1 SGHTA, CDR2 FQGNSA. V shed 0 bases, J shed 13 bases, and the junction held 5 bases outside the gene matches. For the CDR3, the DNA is TGTGCCAGCAGCTTAGCGGAGACAGGGGTTTACTTC. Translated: CASSLAETGVYF.

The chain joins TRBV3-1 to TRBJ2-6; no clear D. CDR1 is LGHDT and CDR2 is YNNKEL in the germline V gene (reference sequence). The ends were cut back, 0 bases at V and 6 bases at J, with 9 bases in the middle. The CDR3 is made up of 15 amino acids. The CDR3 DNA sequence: TGTGCCAGCAGCCAAGATCAACAGCCGGCCAACGTCCTGACTTTC. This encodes CASSQDQQPANVLTF.

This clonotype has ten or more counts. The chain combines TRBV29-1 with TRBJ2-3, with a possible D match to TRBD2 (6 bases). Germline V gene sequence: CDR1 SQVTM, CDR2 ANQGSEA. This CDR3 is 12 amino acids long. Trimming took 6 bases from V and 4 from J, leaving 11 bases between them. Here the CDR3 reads CSVLGGPDTQYF. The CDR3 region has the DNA TGCAGCGTCCTGGGAGGCCCAGATACGCAGTATTTT.

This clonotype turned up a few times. As DNA, the CDR3 is TGTGCCAGCAGATACGACAGGGCCACCGGGGAGCTGTTTTTT. Its protein is CASRYDRATGELFF. V and J are TRBV2 and TRBJ2-2; TRBD1 aligns across 7 bases. Trimming at V came to 6 bases and at J to 4 bases, leaving 5 bases not matched to a gene. Germline CDR1 reads SNHLY; CDR2 reads FYNNEI. The CDR3 runs 14 residues.

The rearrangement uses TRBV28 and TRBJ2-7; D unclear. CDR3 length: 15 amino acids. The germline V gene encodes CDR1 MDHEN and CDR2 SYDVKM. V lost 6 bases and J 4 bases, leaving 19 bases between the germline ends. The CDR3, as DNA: TGTGCCAGCAGCATCCCCGTAGGATTGGTATACGAGCAGTACTTC. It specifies CASSIPVGLVYEQYF.

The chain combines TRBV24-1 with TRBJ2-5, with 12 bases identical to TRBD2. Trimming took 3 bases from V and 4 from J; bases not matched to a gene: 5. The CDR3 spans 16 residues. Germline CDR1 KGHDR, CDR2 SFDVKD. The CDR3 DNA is TGTGCCACCAGTGATCCGACTAGCGGGAGTGGAGAGACCCAGTACTTC. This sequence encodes CATSDPTSGSGETQYF.

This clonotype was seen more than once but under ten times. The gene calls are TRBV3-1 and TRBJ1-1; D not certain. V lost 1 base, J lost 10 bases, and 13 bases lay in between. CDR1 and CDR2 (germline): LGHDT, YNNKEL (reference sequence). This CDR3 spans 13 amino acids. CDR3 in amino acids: CASSQGATPGAFF. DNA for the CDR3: TGTGCCAGCAGCCAAGGGGCAACCCCCGGAGCTTTCTTT.

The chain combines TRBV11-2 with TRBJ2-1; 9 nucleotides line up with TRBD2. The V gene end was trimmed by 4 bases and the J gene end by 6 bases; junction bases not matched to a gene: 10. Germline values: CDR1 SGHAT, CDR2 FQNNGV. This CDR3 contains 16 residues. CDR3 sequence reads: CASSSWGWTSVNEQFF. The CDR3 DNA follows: TGTGCCAGCAGCTCCTGGGGATGGACTAGCGTCAATGAGCAGTTCTTC. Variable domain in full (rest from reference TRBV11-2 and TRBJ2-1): EAGVAQSPRYKIIEKRQSVAFWCNPISGHATLYWYQQILGQGPKLLIQFQNNGVVDDSQLPKDRFSAERLKGVDSTLKIQPAKLEDSAVYLCASSSWGWTSVNEQFFGPGTRLTVL.

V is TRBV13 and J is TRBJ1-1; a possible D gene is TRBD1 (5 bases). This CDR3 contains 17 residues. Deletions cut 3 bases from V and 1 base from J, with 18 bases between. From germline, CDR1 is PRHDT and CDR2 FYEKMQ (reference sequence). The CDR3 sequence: CASSLKAGRIGNTEAFF. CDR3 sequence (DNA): TGTGCCAGCAGCTTGAAAGCAGGGCGCATAGGGAACACTGAAGCTTTCTTT.

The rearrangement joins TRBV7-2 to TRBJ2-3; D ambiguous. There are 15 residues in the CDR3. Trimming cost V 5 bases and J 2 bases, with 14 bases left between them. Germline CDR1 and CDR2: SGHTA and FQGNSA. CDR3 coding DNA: TGTGCCAGCAGCCCCCGACTCTTAACCACAGATACGCAGTATTTT. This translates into CASSPRLLTTDTQYF.